This TCR beta chain is from a study of CD8 T cells in ankylosing spondylitis. General study points: About 8 highly homologous variants made up a TCR beta motif, and this motif appeared characteristic of ankylosing spondylitis blood. Reportedly, significant enrichment of disease-linked clones occurred in matched ankylosing spondylitis synovial fluid. Disease-associated clones were CD8+ and fairly uncommon in peripheral blood.

One entry per CDR3 protein, called by TCRdb with MiXCR from the 5' RACE reads. This table holds some 200,000 distinct CDR3 sequences, approximately 7.4% found once. This clonotype was seen ten or more times. Antigen specificity is unknown. This CDR3 is 16 amino acids long. CDR1 is SGDLS and CDR2 is YYNGEE in the germline V gene. Trimming shortened V by 0 bases and J by 2 bases, and 11 bases separated the two germline ends. The rearrangement links TRBV9 to TRBJ2-2; D ambiguous. The sequence came from a male donor with ankylosing spondylitis. Material: blood, either unsorted or a sorted T cell fraction (not recorded which). DNA of the CDR3: TGTGCCAGCAGCGTAGGATTTTGGGGAAACACCGGGGAGCTGTTTTTT. It is translated as CASSVGFWGNTGELFF.